The rows below give T cell receptor beta chains drawn from one sample of a study of blood T cell repertoires in COVID-19. The protocol was immunoSEQ multiplex PCR, while the TCRdb copy is restricted to in-frame clones and leaves out a portion. Of 150,000 or so clones in the sample, roughly 90% were seen once. The sample taken for sequencing was peripheral blood. All receptors derive from a woman aged 70 to 79 with acute or convalescent COVID-19. Both conserved end residues are part of each CDR3. The size of a clone is reported for some rows only, either as once, few or many, or as a class for expanded clones.

clone_size	v_call	j_call	cdr3_aa
.	TRBV19	TRBJ2-1	CASSIGGGTLGDEQFF
.	TRBV5-5	TRBJ2-5	CASSLGLAGGGETQYF
.	TRBV6-2/TRBV6-3	TRBJ1-1	CASSYRGPTMELNTEAFF
once	TRBV5-1	TRBJ1-1	CASSATGWTEAFF
.	TRBV19	TRBJ2-1	CASRAFYNEQFF
.	TRBV27	TRBJ1-2	CASSVTGVGSGYTF
.	TRBV4-3	TRBJ1-4	CASSQDGYRATNEKLFF
.	TRBV21-1	TRBJ1-1	CASSNRIGGTDTEAFF
once	TRBV29-1	TRBJ2-7	CSGWGQGREQYF
.	TRBV11-1	TRBJ2-2	CASSLERGSTGELFF
.	TRBV19	TRBJ1-1	CASSAGVWNTEAFF
.	TRBV2	TRBJ1-2	CASSEYGTADGYTF
.	TRBV7-6	TRBJ1-1	CASSPSGVGAEAFF
.	TRBV5-1	TRBJ1-3	CASSSGLTVDTIYF
.	TRBV6-6	TRBJ1-3	CASRKQDSGNTIYF
.	TRBV28	TRBJ2-1	CASSGTSGSYEQFF
.	TRBV28	TRBJ2-7	CASSPLAGRVKDEQYF
few	TRBV7-6	TRBJ2-1	CASSPTQGRGQSSNEQFF
once	TRBV27	TRBJ1-2	CASSSGYLGGGGSGYTF
.	TRBV4-3	TRBJ1-1	CASSQDLRGRTEAFF
.	TRBV2	TRBJ1-6	CASSEGGRVSPLHF
.	TRBV7-9	TRBJ1-3	CASSPEGGSGNTIYF
few	TRBV7-9	TRBJ1-4	CASSRDRGEKLFF
.	TRBV5-1	TRBJ2-7	CASSLSSGGVFYEQYF
once	TRBV5-6	TRBJ2-1	CASSSIVGWQGNNEQFF
.	TRBV7-8	TRBJ2-7	CASKLGQSLAYEQYF
.	TRBV19	TRBJ2-2	CASSTNRGLVYGELFF
.	TRBV5-1	TRBJ1-1	CASSLASQGSILGTEAFF
.	TRBV7-2	TRBJ2-7	CASTLNSANSVHRDF
.	TRBV6-2/TRBV6-3	TRBJ1-2	CASSLGTDLLGYTF
.	TRBV3-1/TRBV3-2	TRBJ1-1	CASSPGGRDTEAFF
once	TRBV5-6	TRBJ2-7	CASSATGFPYEQYF
.	TRBV11-2	TRBJ1-5	CASSVPYGTGGGSNQPQHF
.	TRBV6-2/TRBV6-3	TRBJ1-5	CASSRTGGAGNQPQHF
.	TRBV18	TRBJ2-2	CASSPGTTGELFF
.	TRBV7-2	TRBJ1-5	CASSLQGYQPQHF
few	TRBV10-1	TRBJ1-5	CATTGTGDGGNQPQHF
.	TRBV19	TRBJ2-7	CASSTGVSSNEQYF
.	TRBV4-3	TRBJ1-1	CASSQDLRWLAFF
.	TRBV6-4	TRBJ2-1	CASSDSRASYNEQFF